The clone carrying this T cell receptor (beta chain) was detected many times. The antigen remains undetermined. This entry comes from a study of T-cell reconstitution after alpha-beta-depleted transplantation in children. The CDR3 is 15 residues long. Unmatched junction bases numbered 3, after V lost 0 bases and J lost 2 bases. Germline CDR1 is MNHEY and CDR2 is SVGAGI. Researchers prepared the TCRbeta library using unique molecular identifiers, the study reports. One entry per CDR3 protein, called by TCRdb with MiXCR from the PCR reads. The sample gives 120,000 to 150,000 distinct CDR3 sequences, 8.8% of which show up once; about a sixth is in the top ten. Notes on the study in general: After transplant, at about two months, alpha-beta T cells were reportedly derived from several hundred expanded graft clones. Day-60 TCRbeta diversity that was high in some patients was derived from surviving recipient T cells and thymic progenitors. By one year post-transplant, T-cell counts and diversity largely arose from T cells that were newly produced.

This rearrangement joins TRBV6-5 to TRBJ2-7; 8 bases agree with TRBD2. Sequences were derived from PBMCs, mostly from graft donor cells, sampled 180 days after TCRalphabeta/CD19-depleted stem cell transplant. This TCR derives from a female patient aged 2-10 years who had a stem cell transplant for congenital amegakaryocytic thrombocytopenia, so the T cells may come from the graft donor. The CDR3 protein is CASSYSLSGTYEQYF. CDR3 DNA: TGTGCCAGCAGTTACTCGCTTAGCGGGACCTACGAGCAGTACTTC.